This TCR beta chain was sequenced during a study of OX40 agonist ivuxolimab in advanced cancers. Study-wide findings and caveats: Which antigen the expanded peripheral T cells recognized is unknown. Partial responders treated at 0.1-3.0 mg/kg exhibited clonal expansion among the lowest measured. Expanded clones were, on average, more numerous among CD8+ T cells than CD4+.

This clone has only one observation. The antigen is not known. From germline, CDR1 is MNHNY and CDR2 SVGAGI (reference sequence). Trimming removed 4 bases from V and 4 bases from J, with 11 bases in between. CDR3 size: 14 residues. Produced via immunoSEQ multiplex PCR; TCRdb's table is partial and in-frame only. Here the sample spans tens of thousands of clones, around 81% being singletons. This specimen was CD4+ or CD8+ T cells sorted from blood, taken in a trial of the OX40 agonist ivuxolimab. This sequence was found in an adult with an advanced solid tumor such as melanoma, head and neck, liver or kidney cancer. The chain couples TRBV6-6 to TRBJ1-5; the D is unclear. CDR3 amino acids: CASSWSEGNQPQHF. Written as DNA, the CDR3 is TGTGCCAGCAGTTGGTCGGAAGGGAATCAGCCCCAGCATTTT.